The rows below give T cell receptor beta chains drawn from one sample of a study of control samples from healthy donors and cancer patients. The data were produced by immunoSEQ multiplex PCR, yet TCRdb's version contains in-frame clones alone and is incomplete. The sample contains 110,000 or so clones, 83% of which appear only once. Sequenced sample: blood. The receptors were sampled from a woman aged 50 to 65 in good health. Each CDR3 is given with its conserved first and last residue.

len,v_gene,j_gene,CDR3aa
11,TRBV6-5,TRBJ1-2,CAWGQGSGYTF
12,TRBV28,TRBJ1-1,CASSLPGQKAFF
14,TRBV9,TRBJ2-1,CASSVGGAPNEQFF
13,TRBV5-6,TRBJ2-3,CASSSWAIDTQYF
13,TRBV5-4,TRBJ2-1,CASSYQRFNEQFF
14,TRBV2,TRBJ1-1,CASSFRGDGTEAFF
14,TRBV5-6,TRBJ2-5,CASSLVSTQETQYF
13,TRBV9,TRBJ2-1,CASSVGLNNEQFF
12,TRBV12-3/TRBV12-4,TRBJ2-7,CASSFSGNEQYF
13,TRBV19,TRBJ2-2,CATRVENTGELFF
13,TRBV19,TRBJ2-7,CATRDSSSYEQYF
12,TRBV28,TRBJ1-2,CASSLQEAGYTF
16,TRBV10-3,TRBJ2-2,CAISEIGPWNTGELFF
15,TRBV6-5,TRBJ2-5,CASSSTLGPQETQYF
16,TRBV4-2,TRBJ2-1,CASSRVGRGWNNEQFF
14,TRBV5-8,TRBJ2-5,CASSRQGLRETQYF
13,TRBV7-2,TRBJ1-1,CASSLAHNGEAFF
16,TRBV28,TRBJ1-1,CASSPAGTYMNTEAFF
17,TRBV7-9,TRBJ1-3,CASSSPRRTISGNTIYF
15,TRBV7-2,TRBJ1-5,CASSLTGTGNQPQHF
13,TRBV4-3,TRBJ1-2,CASSPSGDYGYTF
12,TRBV15,TRBJ1-1,CATSRDGDEAFF
15,TRBV11-3,TRBJ2-1,CASSSRGAGGREQFF
10,TRBV28,TRBJ2-3,CACRWGGQYF
16,TRBV3-1/TRBV3-2,TRBJ1-2,CASSQDTRQGYYGYTF
13,TRBV6-2/TRBV6-3,TRBJ2-5,CASSYAGQETQYF
13,TRBV19,TRBJ2-1,CASSIKGANEQFF
16,TRBV7-2,TRBJ2-2,CASSLEGGRDTGELFF
13,TRBV11-3,TRBJ1-5,CASSREPNQPQHF
14,TRBV19,TRBJ2-1,CASSPGARGDEQFF
16,TRBV2,TRBJ2-1,CASSPPGQGPYNEQFF
16,TRBV4-3,TRBJ1-6,CASSQDRTGFNSPLHF
14,TRBV5-1,TRBJ1-1,CASSLGTGGTEAFF
14,TRBV10-3,TRBJ1-3,CAISFDRVGNTIYF
20,TRBV7-3,TRBJ1-2,CASSLIVKARSINNNYGYTF
13,TRBV6-6,TRBJ2-3,CASSYSISNTQYF
15,TRBV27,TRBJ2-5,CASSNRTSFRETQYF
15,TRBV10-3,TRBJ2-2,CAIREDTENTGELFF